The clone carrying this TCR beta chain is a singleton in its sample. The CDR3 is 15 residues long. The germline CDR1 and CDR2 sequences are LGHNA and YNFKEQ. Germline trimming cut 4 bases from V and 10 bases from J; bases unmatched to any gene: 9. These data belong to a study of blood T cell repertoires in COVID-19. In the source study's methods: Amplification with reference gene primers provided the estimates of nucleated cell counts. The data were produced by immunoSEQ multiplex PCR, yet TCRdb's version contains in-frame clones alone and is incomplete. V, J and clone size are those of that table, while D and trimming were read from the DNA. The sample includes more than 100,000 clones, approximately 80% of them seen just once.

The V gene is TRBV4-2, the J gene TRBJ2-1; 11 nucleotides agree with TRBD2. The sequenced sample was peripheral blood. This TCR derives from a woman aged 80 or older with acute or convalescent COVID-19. CDR3 sequence reads: CASSPGLAGPLEQFF. The CDR3 coding sequence is TGTGCCAGCAGCCCAGGACTAGCGGGTCCCTTAGAGCAGTTCTTC.